The source of this TCR beta chain is a study of a mutant IDH1 vaccine in newly diagnosed glioma. Assay: immunoSEQ multiplex PCR; the TCRdb copy retains only in-frame clones and omits some. The sample has about 36,000 clones, about four fifths seen once. Time point indicated: week 5, during vaccination. Every vaccination contained 300 ug of the mutant IDH1 20-mer peptide and was paired with topical imiquimod. Germline values: CDR1 SEHNR, CDR2 FQNEAQ (reference sequence). The CDR3 sequence is 14 residues long. V gave up 6 bases and J gave up 4 bases, with 15 bases separating them. As for this clone: Its antigen is still unknown.

The rearrangement uses TRBV7-9 and TRBJ1-1; no definite D call. The starting material was PBMCs, obtained from a glioma patient whose treatment included an IDH1 peptide vaccine. The clonotype comes from a man aged 50-59 years with glioma. The CDR3 sequence is CASSRTGGSTEAFF. For the CDR3, the DNA is TGTGCCAGCAGTCGCACGGGAGGGTCCACTGAAGCTTTCTTT.